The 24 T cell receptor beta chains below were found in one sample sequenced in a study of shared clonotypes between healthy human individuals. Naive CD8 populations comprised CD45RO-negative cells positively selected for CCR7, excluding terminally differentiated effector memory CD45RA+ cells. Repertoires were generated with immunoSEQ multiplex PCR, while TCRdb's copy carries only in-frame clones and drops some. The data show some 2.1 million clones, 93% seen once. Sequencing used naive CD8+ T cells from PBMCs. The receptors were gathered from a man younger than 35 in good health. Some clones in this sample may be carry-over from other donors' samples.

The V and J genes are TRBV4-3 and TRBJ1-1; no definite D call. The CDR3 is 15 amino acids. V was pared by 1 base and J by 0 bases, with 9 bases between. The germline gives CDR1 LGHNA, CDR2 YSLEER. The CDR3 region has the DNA TGCGCCAGCAGCCAAGCTCGCCTCATGAACACTGAAGCTTTCTTT. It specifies CASSQARLMNTEAFF.

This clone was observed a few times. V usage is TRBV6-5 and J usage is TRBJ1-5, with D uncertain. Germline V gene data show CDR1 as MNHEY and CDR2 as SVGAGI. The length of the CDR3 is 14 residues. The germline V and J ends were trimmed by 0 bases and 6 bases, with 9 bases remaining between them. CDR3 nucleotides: TGTGCCAGCAGTTACTCGAGGATAGGTCAGCCCCAGCATTTT. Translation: CASSYSRIGQPQHF.

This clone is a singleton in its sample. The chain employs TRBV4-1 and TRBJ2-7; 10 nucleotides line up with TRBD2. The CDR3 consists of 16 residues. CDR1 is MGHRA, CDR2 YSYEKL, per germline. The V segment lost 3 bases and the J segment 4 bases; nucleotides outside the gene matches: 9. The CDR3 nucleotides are TGCGCCAGCAGCCAGCACAAGCGGGAGGGCCATTACGAGCAGTACTTC. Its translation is CASSQHKREGHYEQYF.

The CDR3 is CASRLEPSALPGGTDTQYF. As DNA, the CDR3 is TGTGCAAGTCGCTTAGAGCCTAGCGCCTTACCCGGGGGGACAGATACGCAGTATTTT. J is TRBJ2-3 and V is TRBV12-2; whether TRBD2, the table's D call, matches the DNA was not checked. TRBV12-2 represents a pseudogene. The CDR3 runs 19 residues.

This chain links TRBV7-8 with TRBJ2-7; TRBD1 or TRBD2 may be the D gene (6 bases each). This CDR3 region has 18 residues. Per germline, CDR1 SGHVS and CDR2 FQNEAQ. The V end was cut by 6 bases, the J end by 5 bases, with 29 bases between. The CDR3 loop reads CASRLNSPGLEGVDEQYF. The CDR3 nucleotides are TGTGCCAGCAGATTAAACTCGCCGGGACTTGAGGGGGTCGACGAGCAGTACTTC.

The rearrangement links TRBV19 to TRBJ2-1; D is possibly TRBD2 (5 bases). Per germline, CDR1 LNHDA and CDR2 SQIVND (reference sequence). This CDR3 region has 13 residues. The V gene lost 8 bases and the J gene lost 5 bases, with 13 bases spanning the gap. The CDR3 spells CASGLNGNNEQFF. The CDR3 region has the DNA TGTGCCAGTGGACTCAACGGGAACAATGAGCAGTTCTTC.

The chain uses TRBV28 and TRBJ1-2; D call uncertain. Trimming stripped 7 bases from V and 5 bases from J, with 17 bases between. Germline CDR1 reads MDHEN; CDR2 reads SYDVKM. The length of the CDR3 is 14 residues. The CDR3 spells CASTPGPSAYGYTF. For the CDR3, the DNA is TGTGCCAGCACCCCAGGCCCCTCGGCATATGGCTACACCTTC.

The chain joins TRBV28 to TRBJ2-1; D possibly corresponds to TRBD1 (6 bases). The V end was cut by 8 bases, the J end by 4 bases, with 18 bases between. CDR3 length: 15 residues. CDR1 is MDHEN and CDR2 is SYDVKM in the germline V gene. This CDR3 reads CASLEARTEYNEQFF. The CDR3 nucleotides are TGTGCCAGCCTCGAGGCGAGGACAGAATACAATGAGCAGTTCTTC.

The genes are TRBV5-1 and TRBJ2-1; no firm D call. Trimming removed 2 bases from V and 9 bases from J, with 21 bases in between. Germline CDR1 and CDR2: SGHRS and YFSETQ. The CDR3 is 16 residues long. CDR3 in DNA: TGCGCCAGCAGCTTACGACCCCATGGGGTGCCGGGTGAGCAGTTCTTC. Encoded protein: CASSLRPHGVPGEQFF.

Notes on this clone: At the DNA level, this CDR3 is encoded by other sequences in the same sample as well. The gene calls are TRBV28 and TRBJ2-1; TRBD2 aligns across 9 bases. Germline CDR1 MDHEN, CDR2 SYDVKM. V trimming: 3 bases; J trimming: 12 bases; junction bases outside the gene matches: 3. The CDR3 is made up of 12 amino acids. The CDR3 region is CASSFSGSVQFF. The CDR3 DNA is TGTGCCAGCAGTTTTAGCGGGAGTGTGCAGTTCTTC. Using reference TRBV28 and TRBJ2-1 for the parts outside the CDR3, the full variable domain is DVKVTQSSRYLVKRTGEKVFLECVQDMDHENMFWYRQDPGLGLRLIYFSYDVKMKEKGDIPEGYSVSREKKERFSLILESASTNQTSMYLCASSFSGSVQFFGPGTRLTVL.

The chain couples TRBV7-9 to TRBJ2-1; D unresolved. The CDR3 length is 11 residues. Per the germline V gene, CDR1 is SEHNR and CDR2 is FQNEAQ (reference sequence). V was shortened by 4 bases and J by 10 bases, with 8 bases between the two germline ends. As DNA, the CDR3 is TGTGCCAGCAGCTCGTGGGTGGAGCAGTTCTTC. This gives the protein CASSSWVEQFF.

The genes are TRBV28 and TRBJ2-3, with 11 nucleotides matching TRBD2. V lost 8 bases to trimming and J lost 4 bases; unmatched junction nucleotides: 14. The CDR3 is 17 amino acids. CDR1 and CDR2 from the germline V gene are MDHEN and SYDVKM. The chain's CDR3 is CASYTRPGLAEPDTQYF. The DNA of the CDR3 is TGTGCCAGCTACACCAGACCGGGACTAGCGGAACCAGATACGCAGTATTTT.

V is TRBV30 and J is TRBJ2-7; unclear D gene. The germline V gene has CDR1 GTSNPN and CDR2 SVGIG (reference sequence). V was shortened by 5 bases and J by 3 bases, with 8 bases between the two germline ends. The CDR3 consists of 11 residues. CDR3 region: CAWAQSYEQYF. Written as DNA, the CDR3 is TGTGCCTGGGCACAGAGCTACGAGCAGTACTTC.

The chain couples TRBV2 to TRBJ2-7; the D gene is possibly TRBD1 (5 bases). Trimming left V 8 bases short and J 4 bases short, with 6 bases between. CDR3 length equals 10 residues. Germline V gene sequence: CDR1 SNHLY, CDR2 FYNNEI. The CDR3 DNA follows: TGTGCCAGCCAGGGTTACGAGCAGTACTTC. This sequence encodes CASQGYEQYF.

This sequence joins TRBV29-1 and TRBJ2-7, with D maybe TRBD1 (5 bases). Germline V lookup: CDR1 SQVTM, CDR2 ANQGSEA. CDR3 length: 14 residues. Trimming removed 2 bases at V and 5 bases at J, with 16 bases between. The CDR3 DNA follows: TGCAGCGTTGAAATGACAGCCAGCCGGGACGAGCAGTACTTC. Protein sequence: CSVEMTASRDEQYF.

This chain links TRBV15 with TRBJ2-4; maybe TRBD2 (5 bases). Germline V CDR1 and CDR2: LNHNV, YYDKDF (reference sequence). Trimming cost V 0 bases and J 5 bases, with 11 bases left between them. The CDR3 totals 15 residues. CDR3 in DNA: TGTGCCACCAGCAGAGATTGGACCGGGGAAAACATTCAGTACTTC. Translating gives CATSRDWTGENIQYF.

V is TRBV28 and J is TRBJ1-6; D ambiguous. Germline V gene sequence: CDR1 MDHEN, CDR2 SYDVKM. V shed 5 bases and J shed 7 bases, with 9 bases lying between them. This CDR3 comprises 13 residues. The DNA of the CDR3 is TGTGCCAGCAGTCACTCCCGCAATTCACCCCTCCACTTT. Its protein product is CASSHSRNSPLHF.

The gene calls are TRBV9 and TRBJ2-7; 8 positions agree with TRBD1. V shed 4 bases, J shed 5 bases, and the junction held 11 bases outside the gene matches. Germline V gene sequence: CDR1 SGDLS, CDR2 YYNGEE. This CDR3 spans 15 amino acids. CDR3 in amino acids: CASSPQDRAGNEQYF. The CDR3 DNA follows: TGTGCCAGCAGCCCACAGGACAGGGCAGGGAACGAGCAGTACTTC.

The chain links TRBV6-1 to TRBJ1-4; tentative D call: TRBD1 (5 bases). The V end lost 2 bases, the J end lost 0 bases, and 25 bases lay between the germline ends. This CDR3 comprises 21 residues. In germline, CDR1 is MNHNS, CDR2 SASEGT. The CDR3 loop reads CASSEIPPGTGPRATNEKLFF. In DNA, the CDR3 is TGTGCCAGCAGTGAAATCCCCCCGGGCACAGGTCCGAGAGCAACTAATGAAAAACTGTTTTTT.

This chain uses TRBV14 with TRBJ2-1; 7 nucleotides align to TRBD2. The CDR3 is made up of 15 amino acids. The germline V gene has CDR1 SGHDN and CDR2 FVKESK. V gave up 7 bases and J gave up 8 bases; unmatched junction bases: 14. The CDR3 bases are TGTGCCAGCACCCCCGTCGGCGGGAGTTCGTATGAGCAGTTCTTC. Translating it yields CASTPVGGSSYEQFF.

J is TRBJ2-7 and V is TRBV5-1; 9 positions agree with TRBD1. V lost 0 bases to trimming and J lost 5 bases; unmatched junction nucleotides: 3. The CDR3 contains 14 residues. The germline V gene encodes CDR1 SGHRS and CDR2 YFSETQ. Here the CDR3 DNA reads TGCGCCAGCAGCTTGGGGACAGGGGTCCACGAGCAGTACTTC. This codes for CASSLGTGVHEQYF. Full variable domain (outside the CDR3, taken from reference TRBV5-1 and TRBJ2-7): KAGVTQTPRYLIKTRGQQVTLSCSPISGHRSVSWYQQTPGQGLQFLFEYFSETQRNKGNFPGRFSGRQFSNSRSEMNVSTLELGDSALYLCASSLGTGVHEQYFGPGTRLTVT.

CDR3 residues: CAITEDRGRSYEQYF. CDR3 sequence (DNA): TGTGCCATCACCGAGGACAGGGGGCGTTCTTACGAGCAGTACTTC. The chain is built from TRBV10-3 and TRBJ2-7; 11 positions match TRBD1. Germline CDR1 reads ENHRY; CDR2 reads SYGVKD. V dropped 7 bases and J dropped 4; count of bases not matched to a gene: 9. CDR3 size: 15 residues.

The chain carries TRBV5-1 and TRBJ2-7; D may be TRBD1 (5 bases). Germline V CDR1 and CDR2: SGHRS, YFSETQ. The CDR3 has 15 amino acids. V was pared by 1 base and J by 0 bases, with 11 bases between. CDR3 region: CASSLWQGPSYEQYF. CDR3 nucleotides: TGCGCCAGCAGCTTGTGGCAGGGCCCCTCCTACGAGCAGTACTTC.

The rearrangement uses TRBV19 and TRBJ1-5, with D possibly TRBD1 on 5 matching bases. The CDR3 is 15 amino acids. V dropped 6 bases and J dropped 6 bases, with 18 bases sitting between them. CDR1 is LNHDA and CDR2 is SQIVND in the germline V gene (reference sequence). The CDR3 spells CASSPGLWQGQPQHF. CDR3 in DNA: TGTGCCAGTAGCCCGGGGCTCTGGCAAGGTCAGCCCCAGCATTTT. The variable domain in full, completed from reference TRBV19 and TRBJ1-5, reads DGGITQSPKYLFRKEGQNVTLSCEQNLNHDAMYWYRQDPGQGLRLIYYSQIVNDFQKGDIAEGYSVSREKKESFPLTVTSAQKNPTAFYLCASSPGLWQGQPQHFGDGTRLSIL.